This T cell receptor beta chain comes out of a study of blood T cell repertoires in COVID-19. Study information: From the United States, Italy and Spain came samples of acute and convalescent COVID-19. Sources were T cells, B-cell-depleted T cells, or PBMCs; the material itself was cDNA or gDNA.

This clone was detected a few times. Germline CDR1 and CDR2: SGHRS and YFSETQ. This CDR3 is 16 amino acids long. V dropped 0 bases and J dropped 0 bases, with 10 bases sitting between them. Original processing notes: From reference gene primer amplification, estimates of nucleated cell counts were derived. Libraries were prepared by immunoSEQ multiplex PCR; TCRdb keeps only in-frame clonotypes and omits some of them. V and J calls and clone size are those listed in that table; D and trimming were worked out from the DNA. Among more than 100,000 clones listed, around nine tenths were seen once. The TCR originated in a man aged 50 to 60 with active or convalescent COVID-19. The sequenced sample was peripheral blood. The chain links TRBV5-1 to TRBJ1-5, with D unclear. CDR3 amino acids: CASSLESIYSNQPQHF. The CDR3 nucleotides read TGCGCCAGCAGCTTGGAATCCATCTATAGCAATCAGCCCCAGCATTTT.